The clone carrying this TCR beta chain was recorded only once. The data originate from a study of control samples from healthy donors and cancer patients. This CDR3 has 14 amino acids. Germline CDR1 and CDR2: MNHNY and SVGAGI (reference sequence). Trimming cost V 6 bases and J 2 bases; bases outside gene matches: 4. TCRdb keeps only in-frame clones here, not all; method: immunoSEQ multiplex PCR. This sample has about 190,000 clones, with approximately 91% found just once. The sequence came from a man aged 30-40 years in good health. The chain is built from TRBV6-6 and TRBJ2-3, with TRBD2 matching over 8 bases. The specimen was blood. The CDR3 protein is CASRTGGSTDTQYF. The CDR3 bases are TGTGCCAGCAGGACGGGAGGGTCCACAGATACGCAGTATTTT.